This TCR beta chain derives from a study of blood T cell repertoires in COVID-19. Study overall: Sample material is recorded as cDNA or gDNA derived from T cells, B-cell-depleted T cells, or PBMCs.

The Seattle patients joined while their infection was active and were tracked longitudinally afterward. Trimming took 5 bases from V and 6 from J; bases not matched to a gene: 5. The CDR3 totals 13 residues. CDR1 SGHTS and CDR2 YDEGEE come from the germline V gene. Assay used: immunoSEQ multiplex PCR; TCRdb lists only in-frame clones, some missing. Of hundreds of thousands of clones detected, 85% to 90% appear once; the ten largest clones hold more than 5.5%. The chain has TRBV5-8 and TRBJ1-5; 7 positions match TRBD1. This TCR was recovered from a woman in her 70s with COVID-19, enrolled during active disease. Sequencing was performed on peripheral blood. The CDR3 sequence: CASRHPGGQPQHF. CDR3 sequence (DNA): TGTGCCAGCAGACATCCAGGGGGTCAGCCCCAGCATTTT.